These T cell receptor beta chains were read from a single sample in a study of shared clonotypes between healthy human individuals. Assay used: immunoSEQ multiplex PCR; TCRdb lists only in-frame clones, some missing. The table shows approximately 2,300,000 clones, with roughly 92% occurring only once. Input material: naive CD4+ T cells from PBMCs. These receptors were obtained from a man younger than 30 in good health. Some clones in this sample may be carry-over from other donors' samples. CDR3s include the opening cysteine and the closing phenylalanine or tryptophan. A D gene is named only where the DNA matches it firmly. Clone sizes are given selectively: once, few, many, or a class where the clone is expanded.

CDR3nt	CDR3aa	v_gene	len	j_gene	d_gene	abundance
TGCGCCATCAATTCACAGGGGACCGAGCAGTACTTC	CAINSQGTEQYF	TRBV10-3	12	TRBJ2-7	TRBD1	once
TGTGCCAGCAGCCCAGAAGCGGGAGGGACCGGGGAGCTGTTTTTT	CASSPEAGGTGELFF	TRBV7-3	15	TRBJ2-2	TRBD2	NA
TGTGCCAGCAGTGGACGAAGGGCGGACACTGAAGCTTTCTTT	CASSGRRADTEAFF	TRBV6-1	14	TRBJ1-1	NA	NA
TGTGCCAGCAGCTTAGCGCGAAGGCTGGGCACTGAAGCTTTCTTT	CASSLARRLGTEAFF	TRBV7-8	15	TRBJ1-1	NA	once
TGTGCCAGCTCACCCCAAAATGCGCTAGCGGGGGAGACCCAGTACTTC	CASSPQNALAGETQYF	TRBV18	16	TRBJ2-5	TRBD2	NA
TGTGCCAGCAGTTCTGGGCCCAACTATGGCTACACCTTC	CASSSGPNYGYTF	TRBV28	13	TRBJ1-2	NA	NA
TGTGCCAGCAGCCCCCCAGGGGGCTCTGGAAACACCATATATTTT	CASSPPGGSGNTIYF	TRBV7-2	15	TRBJ1-3	TRBD1	NA
TGTGCCAGCAGTTCCACACAGGGTGTGGGAAACACCATATATTTT	CASSSTQGVGNTIYF	TRBV6-5	15	TRBJ1-3	NA	NA
TGTGCCAGCAGTGCGAGGTGGTCTGGAAACACCATATATTTT	CASSARWSGNTIYF	TRBV28	14	TRBJ1-3	NA	few
TGTGCCAGCAGCTCTTCGAACACCGGGGAGCTGTTTTTT	CASSSSNTGELFF	TRBV5-4	13	TRBJ2-2	NA	NA
TGTGCCAGTCGTGACCTGATCTATAGCAATCAGCCCCAGCATTTT	CASRDLIYSNQPQHF	TRBV19	15	TRBJ1-5	NA	NA
TGCGCCAGCAGCTTTCTTAGCGGGGATAACACCGGGGAGCTGTTTTTT	CASSFLSGDNTGELFF	TRBV5-1	16	TRBJ2-2	TRBD2	NA
TGTGCCAGCGCGGGACCTGCCTACGAGCAGTACTTC	CASAGPAYEQYF	TRBV27	12	TRBJ2-7	NA	NA
TGTGCCATCAGTTTACAGGGGGATGAAGCTTTCTTT	CAISLQGDEAFF	TRBV10-3	12	TRBJ1-1	TRBD1	NA
TGTGCCTGGAGGACAGGAGGACGGCCCCAGCATTTT	CAWRTGGRPQHF	TRBV30	12	TRBJ1-5	NA	NA
TGTGCCAGCAGCTTAGCACAGGGGACAGCTTTCTTT	CASSLAQGTAFF	TRBV7-9	12	TRBJ1-1	TRBD1	NA
TGTGCCAGCAGTGAGTTTGTCGGGCTTGAAGCTTTCTTT	CASSEFVGLEAFF	TRBV2	13	TRBJ1-1	NA	NA
TGTGCCAGCAGCCCACCTAGCGGGGGATTCACAGATACGCAGTATTTT	CASSPPSGGFTDTQYF	TRBV6-6	16	TRBJ2-3	TRBD2	once
TGTGCCAGCAGCCGTACCGGGACAGGGGGCGGGGGAGCTTTCTTT	CASSRTGTGGGGAFF	TRBV7-9	15	TRBJ1-1	TRBD1	NA
TGTGCCAGCAGCCCCCGCGTTAGCGGGAGGGAAGGCGAGCAGTACTTC	CASSPRVSGREGEQYF	TRBV9	16	TRBJ2-7	TRBD2	NA
TGTGCCAGCAGCTTACTAACGAACACCGGGGAGCTGTTTTTT	CASSLLTNTGELFF	TRBV7-9	14	TRBJ2-2	NA	NA
TGTGCCAGCAGAGCGGTTGGAACCGGGGAGCTGTTTTTT	CASRAVGTGELFF	TRBV7-3	13	TRBJ2-2	NA	NA
TGTGCCAGCAGTGATTATTGGCTCGAGCAGTACTTC	CASSDYWLEQYF	TRBV6-1	12	TRBJ2-7	NA	NA
TGCGCCAGCAGCCAAGTCGGGGGAAACACCATATATTTT	CASSQVGGNTIYF	TRBV4-3	13	TRBJ1-3	NA	NA
TGTGCCAGCAGTTCCCCCACGCGTCAATTGGGCTACACCTTC	CASSSPTRQLGYTF	TRBV6-5	14	TRBJ1-2	NA	NA
TGTGCCAGCAGCCTGACTACGTCAGCTGAGCAGTTCTTC	CASSLTTSAEQFF	TRBV7-3	13	TRBJ2-1	NA	NA
TGTGCCAGCAGCAATTCAGGCGGGAGGCGAACGCAGTATTTT	CASSNSGGRRTQYF	TRBV7-2	14	TRBJ2-3	TRBD2	NA
TGTGCCACCAGCAGAGAACTAGCGGGAGCCTACGAGCAGTACTTC	CATSRELAGAYEQYF	TRBV15	15	TRBJ2-7	TRBD2	NA
TGTGCCAGCAGTACATGGGCGAGGGGAGGCGAAAAACTGTTTTTT	CASSTWARGGEKLFF	TRBV28	15	TRBJ1-4	NA	NA
TGTGCCAGCAGTCCATCCCGAGACCACTACGAGCAGTACTTC	CASSPSRDHYEQYF	TRBV28	14	TRBJ2-7	NA	NA
TGTGCCAGCAGCCCAAGGACAGGGGGGGCGAACACTGAAGCTTTCTTT	CASSPRTGGANTEAFF	TRBV5-4	16	TRBJ1-1	TRBD1	NA
TGTGCCAGCAGCTTGGCCCAGGTCGGGAAGTCGGCCTACGAGCAGTACTTC	CASSLAQVGKSAYEQYF	TRBV5-6	17	TRBJ2-7	NA	NA
TGTGCCAGCAGTACACAGGGACCCAATCAGCCCCAGCATTTT	CASSTQGPNQPQHF	TRBV2	14	TRBJ1-5	NA	NA
TGTGCCAGCAGTTTATTATCCGACAGGGATTACGAGCAGTACTTC	CASSLLSDRDYEQYF	TRBV28	15	TRBJ2-7	TRBD1	NA
TGTGCCAGCAGGGGCATAGCGGGGCCCACAGATACGCAGTATTTT	CASRGIAGPTDTQYF	TRBV6-1	15	TRBJ2-3	TRBD2	NA
TGTGCCAGCAGCCAATCCGGTAGCAATCAGCCCCAGCATTTT	CASSQSGSNQPQHF	TRBV7-9	14	TRBJ1-5	NA	NA
TGCAGTGCGAGAGGGGGGGGCGAGCAGTACTTC	CSARGGGEQYF	TRBV20-1	11	TRBJ2-7	NA	NA
TGTGCCAGTAGTATACCTGGAGAGACCCAGTACTTC	CASSIPGETQYF	TRBV19	12	TRBJ2-5	NA	NA
TGTGCCAGCAGCCGAAATCCTAGCTTTCCCTACAATGAGCAGTTCTTC	CASSRNPSFPYNEQFF	TRBV7-9	16	TRBJ2-1	NA	NA
TGTGCCAGCAGCCTCCTAGCTAGCGGGATGACAGATACGCAGTATTTT	CASSLLASGMTDTQYF	TRBV14	16	TRBJ2-3	TRBD2	NA
TGCGCCAGCAGCTTGTCCGGGGTGGAGGCTGGGGCCAACGTCCTGACTTTC	CASSLSGVEAGANVLTF	TRBV5-1	17	TRBJ2-6	NA	NA
TGTGCCAGCAGCTCCCCTCCGGGACAGCTTAATGAAAAACTGTTTTTT	CASSSPPGQLNEKLFF	TRBV9	16	TRBJ1-4	TRBD1	NA
TGTGCCTGGAGTGGACCGGGACAGACAAACACCATATATTTT	CAWSGPGQTNTIYF	TRBV30	14	TRBJ1-3	TRBD1	NA
TGCAGTGCAGAGATGGGAACTGAAGCTTTCTTT	CSAEMGTEAFF	TRBV20-1	11	TRBJ1-1	NA	NA
TGTGCCAGCAGCTTAGCGCGTGGGCGGCACAATGAGCAGTTCTTC	CASSLARGRHNEQFF	TRBV7-2	15	TRBJ2-1	NA	NA
TGTGCCAGCAGCGTAGGGTGGCACTTCTCCTACGAGCAGTACTTC	CASSVGWHFSYEQYF	TRBV9	15	TRBJ2-7	NA	NA
TGTGCCAGCAGCTCACCGGGACTAGCGGGACGGAATGAGCAGTTCTTC	CASSSPGLAGRNEQFF	TRBV7-3	16	TRBJ2-1	TRBD2	few
TGTGCCAGCAGCCGCGGACAGGCCCGCAATGAGCAGTTCTTC	CASSRGQARNEQFF	TRBV6-6	14	TRBJ2-1	TRBD1	NA
TGTGCCAGTAGTGGTCCGGCAGGGGGAAGCAATCAGCCCCAGCATTTT	CASSGPAGGSNQPQHF	TRBV19	16	TRBJ1-5	TRBD1	NA
TGCAGCACGCGGGGAGGGAACACCGGGGAGCTGTTTTTT	CSTRGGNTGELFF	TRBV29-1	13	TRBJ2-2	NA	NA
TGCGCCAGCAGCCAAGATCCACACCCCCTAGCCCAGCATTTT	CASSQDPHPLAQHF	TRBV4-1	14	TRBJ1-5	NA	once
TGTGCCAGCAGTGTGTCAGGTTCTAACACCGGGGAGCTGTTTTTT	CASSVSGSNTGELFF	TRBV25-1	15	TRBJ2-2	NA	NA
TGTGCCAGCAGCAAGGGACTAGCGGGGGGTTACAATGAGCAGTTCTTC	CASSKGLAGGYNEQFF	TRBV7-2	16	TRBJ2-1	TRBD2	NA
TGTGCCAGCAGCAAAGGTACAGGGGTGGATACGCAGTATTTT	CASSKGTGVDTQYF	TRBV21-1	14	TRBJ2-3	NA	NA
TGTGCCAGCAGCTTAGAGGGAGGACTCACTGAAGCTTTCTTT	CASSLEGGLTEAFF	TRBV7-8	14	TRBJ1-1	NA	NA
TGCGCCAGCAGCTTGGGAGCCGGGCAGATCCAAGAGACCCAGTACTTC	CASSLGAGQIQETQYF	TRBV5-1	16	TRBJ2-5	NA	NA
TGTGCCAGCAGCCCCAGGCAAGATACGCAGTATTTT	CASSPRQDTQYF	TRBV7-2	12	TRBJ2-3	NA	NA
TGTGCCAGCAGCTTAGTAGGGACCACCTGGGATGAGCAGTTCTTC	CASSLVGTTWDEQFF	TRBV7-2	15	TRBJ2-1	NA	NA
TGCGCCAGCAGCCAAGTTAGCGGGACGTACAATGAGCAGTTCTTC	CASSQVSGTYNEQFF	TRBV5-1	15	TRBJ2-1	TRBD2	NA